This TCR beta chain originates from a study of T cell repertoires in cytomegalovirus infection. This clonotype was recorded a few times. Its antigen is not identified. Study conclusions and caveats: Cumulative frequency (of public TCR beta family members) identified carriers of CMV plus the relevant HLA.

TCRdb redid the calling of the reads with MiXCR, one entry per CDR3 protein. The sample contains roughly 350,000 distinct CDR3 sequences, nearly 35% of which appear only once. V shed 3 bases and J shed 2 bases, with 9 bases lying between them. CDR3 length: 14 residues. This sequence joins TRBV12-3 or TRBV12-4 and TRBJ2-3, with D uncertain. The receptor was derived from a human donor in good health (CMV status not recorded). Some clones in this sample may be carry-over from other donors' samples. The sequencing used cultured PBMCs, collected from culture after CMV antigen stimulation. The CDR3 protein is CASSFASSTDTQYF. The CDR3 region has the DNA TGTGCCAGCAGTTTCGCTAGTTCCACAGATACGCAGTATTTT.